These 21 T cell receptor beta chains were all obtained from the same sample, sequenced in a study of Graves' ophthalmopathy and Graves' hyperthyroidism (dated by TCRdb to 2017 to 2018). TCRdb records Illumina HiSeq 2000 as the sequencer. TCR beta CDR3 regions were amplified from RNA transcripts for repertoire sequencing. The first round was an RT-PCR using HTBI primers with the Qiagen OneStep RT-PCR kit, and this first round was followed by a second-round multiplex PCR, then size selection and purification. TCRdb itself trimmed the public reads at Q25 with fastp, ran MiXCR and retained productive beta chains. Merged by CDR3 protein, the rows form single entries marked with the most common genes and DNA. The sample table contains hundreds of thousands of distinct CDR3 sequences; only one count was recorded for roughly two fifths of them. 44% of the sample comes from the top ten. Sequenced material: peripheral blood. The receptor source for this set is an adult man with Graves' ophthalmopathy.

This clonotype was observed a handful of times. Sequence at one end of the junction differs from germline and may be a read error. The gene calls are TRBV7-9 and TRBJ2-7, with D tentatively TRBD1 or TRBD2 (5 bases each). CDR3 size: 16 residues. From germline, CDR1 is SEHNR and CDR2 FQNEAQ (reference sequence). The CDR3 DNA reads TGCGCCAGCAGCTGGGGGAGAGCTAGTACGCCCTACGAGCAGTACTTC. This codes for CASSWGRASTPYEQYF.

As to this clonotype: The final CDR3 position lacks the conserved phenylalanine or tryptophan, pointing to a likely read error. Because the CDR3's place on the DNA is in doubt, the DNA is left out and the CDR3 is given as listed by TCRdb. V gene TRBV6-1 combines with J gene TRBJ1-3. The CDR3 length equals 8 residues, ends included. Germline loops: CDR1 MNHNS, CDR2 SASEGT. This chain's CDR3 is CASRRGLA.

The J gene is TRBJ2-5, the V gene TRBV20-1, with D unresolved. The CDR3 spans 13 residues. V dropped 4 bases and J dropped 4 bases, with 13 bases sitting between them. Germline lookup yields CDR1 DFQATT and CDR2 SNEGSKA (reference sequence). CDR3 in amino acids: CSAINQNTETQYF. The CDR3, as DNA: TGCAGTGCTATAAATCAGAACACAGAGACCCAGTACTTC.

This clonotype was found many times. The chain links TRBV7-9 to TRBJ1-1; D is perhaps TRBD1 (5 bases). V was clipped by 1 base and J by 0 bases, with 6 bases between them. CDR1 SEHNR and CDR2 FQNEAQ come from the germline V gene (reference sequence). The CDR3 is made up of 14 amino acids. CDR3 nucleotide sequence: TGTGCCAGCAGCTTAGGACAGATGAACACTGAAGCTTTCTTT. Amino acid sequence: CASSLGQMNTEAFF.

This clonotype was seen a few times. The chain recombines TRBV6-4 with TRBJ1-2; D perhaps matches TRBD1 (6 bases). From germline, CDR1 is MRHNA and CDR2 SNTAGT. The CDR3 contains 13 residues. The V and J ends lost 6 bases and 0 bases respectively, with 8 bases between them. The CDR3 DNA sequence: TGTGCCAGCAGGAGACAGGCTAACTATGGCTACACCTTC. As protein: CASRRQANYGYTF.

This clonotype occurred a few times. The chain carries TRBV7-3 and TRBJ2-7, with D possibly TRBD2 on 6 matching bases. Germline assignment: CDR1 SGHTA and CDR2 FQGTGA. CDR3 length: 16 amino acids. V was cut by 5 bases and J by 2 bases, with 19 bases left in between. CDR3 bases: TGTGCCAGCAGCCTAGAAGGGGCTAGCGCCACCTACGAGCAGTACTTC. Encoded protein: CASSLEGASATYEQYF.

This clonotype was seen ten or more times. This chain links TRBV29-1 with TRBJ1-2; 11 bases map to TRBD1. The junction had 11 bases not matched to a gene; V was cut back by 6 bases and J by 8 bases. Germline CDR1 is SQVTM and CDR2 is ANQGSEA. The CDR3 sequence is 14 residues long. The CDR3 DNA reads as TGCAGCGTCAAGACTGGACAGGGGGCGGAGGGCTACACCTTC. This gives the protein CSVKTGQGAEGYTF.

V gene TRBV11-2 combines with J gene TRBJ2-2; a possible D gene is TRBD2 (5 bases). This CDR3 is 14 amino acids long. V dropped 4 bases and J dropped 5 bases, with 11 bases sitting between them. Germline V gives CDR1 SGHAT, CDR2 FQNNGV. CDR3 loop: CASSSGLFTGELFF. In DNA, the CDR3 is TGTGCCAGCAGCTCCGGACTTTTTACCGGGGAGCTGTTTTTT.

V is TRBV7-6 and J is TRBJ2-7, with D unresolved. CDR1 and CDR2 from the germline V gene are SGHVS and FNYEAQ. The CDR3 sequence is 15 residues long. The V gene lost 0 bases and the J gene lost 3 bases, with 12 bases spanning the gap. CDR3 DNA sequence: TGTGCCAGCAGCTTAGCATCAGAGGCAATCTACGAGCAGTACTTC. Encoded protein: CASSLASEAIYEQYF.

The chain employs TRBV5-6 and TRBJ2-7; D is unresolved. CDR1 and CDR2 from the germline V gene are SGHDT and YYEEEE. Deletions cut 0 bases from V and 5 bases from J, with 6 bases between. This CDR3 has 12 residues. The CDR3 bases are TGTGCCAGCAGCTTGGTACAAAACGAGCAGTACTTC. This translates into CASSLVQNEQYF.

The sample holds many counts of this clonotype. The chain couples TRBV29-1 to TRBJ1-3; 7 bases align to TRBD1. V was clipped by 7 bases and J by 2 bases; unmatched bases: 2. The CDR3 has 12 residues. Germline CDR1 is SQVTM and CDR2 is ANQGSEA. The CDR3 bases are TGCAGCGCCGGGACAGCTGGAAACACCATATATTTT. It is translated as CSAGTAGNTIYF.

CDR3 DNA: TGTGCCACCAGAGATCACAGGGGAAGGGGCAATCAGCCCCAGCATTTT. It yields the protein CATRDHRGRGNQPQHF. The chain uses TRBV24-1 and TRBJ1-5; 7 nucleotides agree with TRBD1. The CDR3 length is 16 residues. Germline loops: CDR1 KGHDR, CDR2 SFDVKD. V shed 7 bases, J shed 2 bases, and the junction held 10 bases outside the gene matches.

The chain links TRBV20-1 to TRBJ1-4, with D hard to call. Trimming left V 4 bases short and J 3 bases short, with 9 bases between. Germline V lookup: CDR1 DFQATT, CDR2 SNEGSKA (reference sequence). The CDR3 covers 13 residues. CDR3 amino acids: CSATWGANEKLFF. DNA of the CDR3: TGCAGTGCTACCTGGGGTGCTAATGAAAAACTGTTTTTT.

This clonotype was picked up many times. V is TRBV7-2 and J is TRBJ1-3; a weak D match, TRBD1 (5 bases). In germline, CDR1 is SGHTA, CDR2 FQGNSA. Trimming shortened V by 5 bases and J by 0 bases, and 11 bases separated the two germline ends. CDR3 length: 15 residues. CDR3 loop: CASSTDSFSGNTIYF. CDR3 nucleotide sequence: TGTGCCAGCAGCACCGACAGTTTCTCTGGAAACACCATATATTTT.

This clonotype has ten or more counts. This sequence joins TRBV7-9 and TRBJ2-2; D not certain. V lost 0 bases to trimming and J lost 6 bases, with 5 bases between them. The germline V gene has CDR1 SEHNR and CDR2 FQNEAQ (reference sequence). The CDR3 contains 13 residues. For the CDR3, the DNA is TGTGCCAGCAGCTTAGCGAAGGCCGGGGAGCTGTTTTTT. Translating it yields CASSLAKAGELFF.

This clonotype appeared a few times. V is TRBV6-1 and J is TRBJ2-7; 11 bases are a match to TRBD1. Trimming removed 6 bases from V and 5 bases from J; junction bases left unmatched: 9. This CDR3 spans 15 amino acids. Looked up from germline, CDR1 is MNHNS and CDR2 is SASEGT. CDR3 loop: CASSPGTGGSNEQYF. Written as DNA, the CDR3 is TGTGCCAGCAGCCCCGGGACAGGGGGTTCCAACGAGCAGTACTTC.

This clonotype was recorded many times. The J gene is TRBJ1-3, the V gene TRBV15; TRBD1 matches 8 bases. V lost 5 bases to trimming and J lost 4 bases; unmatched junction nucleotides: 4. The CDR3 totals 14 residues. Germline V CDR1 and CDR2: LNHNV, YYDKDF (reference sequence). The CDR3 reads CATSGQGSGNTIYF. The CDR3 DNA reads TGTGCCACCAGCGGACAGGGAAGCGGAAACACCATATATTTT.

This clonotype has ten or more counts. The chain joins TRBV7-9 to TRBJ1-2, with 8 bases identical to TRBD1. The CDR3 is 13 residues long. With V trimmed by 1 base and J by 8 bases, 3 bases remained unmatched. CDR1 and CDR2 (germline): SEHNR, FQNEAQ (reference sequence). The CDR3 region is CASSLGDRQGYTF. The CDR3 DNA follows: TGTGCCAGCAGCTTAGGGGACAGGCAGGGCTACACCTTC.

This clonotype appeared a single time. The chain is built from TRBV9 and TRBJ1-4; 9 bases fit TRBD1. V lost 4 bases to trimming and J lost 7 bases; unmatched junction nucleotides: 5. There are 14 residues in the CDR3. CDR1 and CDR2 (germline): SGDLS, YYNGEE. The CDR3 nucleotides are TGTGCCAGCAGCACCGGGACAGGGAGTGAAAAACTGTTTTTT. This encodes CASSTGTGSEKLFF.

This chain connects TRBV19 to TRBJ2-2, with D possibly being TRBD1 (5 bases). The V end lost 7 bases, the J end lost 2 bases, and 8 bases lay between the germline ends. CDR1 LNHDA and CDR2 SQIVND come from the germline V gene (reference sequence). This CDR3 is 13 amino acids long. The CDR3 nucleotides are TGTGCCAGTATGGACATAAACACCGGGGAGCTGTTTTTT. Translated: CASMDINTGELFF.

The chain is built from TRBV2 and TRBJ1-5; 7 nucleotides match TRBD1. Germline CDR1 reads SNHLY; CDR2 reads FYNNEI. V gave up 5 bases and J gave up 3 bases; unmatched junction bases: 7. This CDR3 is 15 amino acids long. The CDR3 coding sequence is TGTGCCAGCAGTACACTAGGGGGCCCCAATCAGCCCCAGCATTTT. Residues: CASSTLGGPNQPQHF.